Listed here are 17 T cell receptor beta chains from one sample, sequenced in a study of shared clonotypes between healthy human individuals. The protocol was immunoSEQ multiplex PCR, while the TCRdb copy is restricted to in-frame clones and leaves out a portion. The sample lists roughly 760,000 clones, around 72% seen once, with more than 1.5% in the top ten. The sequenced sample consisted of memory CD4+ T cells sorted from blood. Subset of the sample: CD45RA-negative fraction. The receptors here all came from a woman under 40 in good health.

The gene calls are TRBV6-1 and TRBJ1-1; 11 nucleotides line up with TRBD1. The CDR3 contains 14 residues. Per germline, CDR1 MNHNS and CDR2 SASEGT. J was trimmed by 7 bases and V by 6 bases; bases with no gene match: 7. CDR3 sequence reads: CASRSIGTGGEAFF. The CDR3, as DNA: TGTGCCAGCAGGTCAATTGGGACAGGGGGTGAAGCTTTCTTT.

This clone was counted a few times. J is TRBJ2-2 and V is TRBV7-2, with 8 positions matching TRBD1. V shed 7 bases and J 0 bases; nucleotides not matched to a gene: 4. This CDR3 contains 15 residues. Germline CDR1 SGHTA, CDR2 FQGNSA. CDR3 nucleotides: TGTGCCAGCACCCCGGACAGGGCGAACACCGGGGAGCTGTTTTTT. It is translated as CASTPDRANTGELFF.

V is TRBV7-9 and J is TRBJ1-3, with 9 bases fitting TRBD1. V dropped 5 bases and J dropped 3; count of bases not matched to a gene: 8. This CDR3 has 16 residues. Germline lookup yields CDR1 SEHNR and CDR2 FQNEAQ (reference sequence). CDR3 sequence (DNA): TGTGCCAGCAGCCCGAACAGGGGGCTTTATGGAAACACCATATATTTT. Its translation is CASSPNRGLYGNTIYF. The full variable domain, its missing parts supplied by reference TRBV7-9 and TRBJ1-3, is DTGVSQNPRHKITKRGQNVTFRCDPISEHNRLYWYRQTLGQGPEFLTYFQNEAQLEKSRLLSDRFSAERPKGSFSTLEIQRTEQGDSAMYLCASSPNRGLYGNTIYFGEGSWLTVV.

The rearrangement links TRBV6-1 to TRBJ1-2; D is possibly TRBD1 (5 bases). Germline lookup yields CDR1 MNHNS and CDR2 SASEGT. V was trimmed by 0 bases and J by 8 bases, leaving 22 bases between them. The CDR3 is 17 amino acids. In DNA, the CDR3 is TGTGCCAGCAGTGAAGCGCTGCTGGTATCCGGGGGTAACGGCTACACCTTC. Translated: CASSEALLVSGGNGYTF.

DNA for the CDR3: TGTGCCAGCAGCTTGGAGGGGGGGCCCTCCTACGAGCAGTACTTC. Translated, it gives CASSLEGGPSYEQYF. The rearrangement uses TRBV5-4 and TRBJ2-7; D may be TRBD2 (7 bases). Germline V gene data show CDR1 as SGHNT and CDR2 as YYREEE (reference sequence). The ends were cut back, 0 bases at V and 0 bases at J, with 10 bases in the middle. The CDR3 is 15 residues long. Complete variable domain (other parts from reference TRBV5-4 and TRBJ2-7): ETGVTQSPTHLIKTRGQQVTLRCSSQSGHNTVSWYQQALGQGPQFIFQYYREEENGRGNFPPRFSGLQFPNYSSELNVNALELDDSALYLCASSLEGGPSYEQYFGPGTRLTVT.

The chain joins TRBV9 to TRBJ2-2; D may correspond to TRBD1 or TRBD2 (6 bases each). Trimming cost V 5 bases and J 11 bases, with 13 bases left between them. The CDR3 has 12 amino acids. CDR1 and CDR2 from the germline V gene are SGDLS and YYNGEE. CDR3 coding DNA: TGTGCCAGCAGGCCCGTGGGGGGCGAGCTGTTTTTT. It yields the protein CASRPVGGELFF.

The chain uses TRBV5-1 and TRBJ1-4; no definite D call. CDR1 is SGHRS and CDR2 is YFSETQ in the germline V gene. The CDR3 contains 14 residues. V was trimmed by 3 bases and J by 5 bases, leaving 11 bases between them. In nucleotides, the CDR3 is TGCGCCAGCAGCTCCGGGAAGGGCAATGAAAAACTGTTTTTT. This encodes CASSSGKGNEKLFF.

The V call is TRBV30, the J call TRBJ1-1, with D maybe TRBD1 (6 bases). Per the germline V gene, CDR1 is GTSNPN and CDR2 is SVGIG (reference sequence). This CDR3 contains 13 residues. Trimming removed 8 bases at V and 0 bases at J, with 13 bases between. The CDR3 coding sequence is TGTGCCAGGGGGAGGGCGGTGAACACTGAAGCTTTCTTT. Translating gives CARGRAVNTEAFF.

V and J are TRBV6-1 and TRBJ2-7; TRBD1 matches 9 bases. V was clipped by 6 bases and J by 1 base; unmatched bases: 4. CDR1 is MNHNS, CDR2 SASEGT, per germline. CDR3 size: 14 residues. CDR3 amino acids: CASRDRGPSYEQYF. As DNA, the CDR3 is TGTGCCAGCAGGGACAGGGGCCCTTCCTACGAGCAGTACTTC.

The V call is TRBV28, the J call TRBJ1-5, with D unclear. Per the germline V gene, CDR1 is MDHEN and CDR2 is SYDVKM. V was trimmed by 6 bases and J by 3 bases, leaving 15 bases between them. This CDR3 is built from 15 residues. Here the CDR3 DNA reads TGTGCCAGCAGGTGGACCTCGAATGCCAATCAGCCCCAGCATTTT. Protein product: CASRWTSNANQPQHF.

Turning to this clone: Other DNA sequences of this sample code for an identical CDR3. The chain uses TRBV11-2 and TRBJ2-7; unclear D gene. CDR1 is SGHAT and CDR2 is FQNNGV in the germline V gene. This CDR3 is 14 amino acids long. The V end was cut by 3 bases, the J end by 0 bases, with 9 bases between. In DNA, the CDR3 is TGTGCCAGCAGCTTCCAGAGAGACTCCTACGAGCAGTACTTC. This encodes CASSFQRDSYEQYF.

V usage is TRBV27 and J usage is TRBJ1-2; no clear D gene. Germline V gives CDR1 MNHEY, CDR2 SMNVEV (reference sequence). Trimming removed 6 bases from V and 0 bases from J, with 14 bases in between. The CDR3 totals 15 residues. In nucleotides, the CDR3 is TGTGCCAGCAGGAAGGAAGGGTTTCCTAACTATGGCTACACCTTC. Its protein is CASRKEGFPNYGYTF.

This clone appeared a few times. V gene TRBV29-1 combines with J gene TRBJ2-7; 8 nucleotides align to TRBD1. Unmatched junction bases numbered 9, after V lost 1 base and J lost 7 bases. The CDR3 has 14 amino acids. The germline CDR1 and CDR2 sequences are SQVTM and ANQGSEA. The CDR3 sequence: CSVEVIEQGEEQYF. The DNA of the CDR3 is TGCAGCGTTGAAGTTATCGAACAGGGGGAGGAGCAGTACTTC.

This clone showed up just a few times. The CDR3 coding sequence is TGTGCCAGCAGCACGACCCCTAGATACAATGAGCAGTTCTTC. This gives the protein CASSTTPRYNEQFF. The chain links TRBV7-9 to TRBJ2-1; the D is unclear. This CDR3 is built from 14 residues. Per germline, CDR1 SEHNR and CDR2 FQNEAQ (reference sequence). Trimming removed 5 bases from V and 4 bases from J, with 12 bases in between.

V gene TRBV5-1 combines with J gene TRBJ1-2, with D perhaps TRBD1 (5 bases). The CDR3 length is 14 residues. The V and J ends lost 4 bases and 1 base respectively, with 11 bases between them. Germline lookup yields CDR1 SGHRS and CDR2 YFSETQ. For the CDR3, the DNA is TGCGCCAGCAGCGGGGGAGCCAATAACTATGGCTACACCTTC. Its translation is CASSGGANNYGYTF.

This clone was counted only a few times. V is TRBV5-1 and J is TRBJ1-3; D ambiguous. Germline V CDR1 and CDR2: SGHRS, YFSETQ. The CDR3 consists of 16 residues. V was trimmed by 0 bases and J by 0 bases, leaving 10 bases between them. The CDR3 protein is CASSLAWPASGNTIYF. The CDR3 coding sequence is TGCGCCAGCAGCTTGGCCTGGCCGGCCTCTGGAAACACCATATATTTT.

This clone has just a few counts. The chain has TRBV7-2 and TRBJ1-5; D possibly corresponds to TRBD1 (6 bases). Per the germline V gene, CDR1 is SGHTA and CDR2 is FQGNSA. V was pared by 0 bases and J by 6 bases, with 12 bases between. CDR3 size: 15 residues. The DNA for the CDR3 is TGTGCCAGCAGCTTAGCTCAGGGGAGGGGTCAGCCCCAGCATTTT. It specifies CASSLAQGRGQPQHF.